Shown below are 16 T cell receptor beta chains from a single sample sequenced in a study of T cell responses to AZD1222 COVID-19 vaccine. Libraries were prepared by immunoSEQ multiplex PCR; TCRdb keeps only in-frame clonotypes and omits some of them. The sample contains 150,000 to 200,000 clones, 85% to 95% of which appear only once. Here the sequenced sample was peripheral blood, taken on day 0 of AZD1222 vaccination. All receptors come from an adult in good health.

This clone was found a few times. The chain combines TRBV4-2 with TRBJ2-3; 15 bases align to TRBD2. The CDR3 is 18 residues long. Germline V lookup: CDR1 LGHNA, CDR2 YNFKEQ. V shed 4 bases and J 1 base; nucleotides not matched to a gene: 6. The chain's CDR3 is CASSPGLAGGGGTDTQYF. The CDR3 region has the DNA TGTGCCAGCAGCCCCGGACTAGCGGGAGGGGGGGGCACAGATACGCAGTATTTT.

The chain combines TRBV10-2 with TRBJ1-1, with TRBD1 as a possible D gene (5 bases). This CDR3 region has 12 residues. Looked up from germline, CDR1 is WSHSY and CDR2 is SAAADI. V lost 8 bases and J lost 1, with 8 bases in between. CDR3 DNA: TGCGCCAGCCTCGGACAGAACACTGAAGCTTTCTTT. It codes for CASLGQNTEAFF.

This sequence joins TRBV10-1 and TRBJ1-2; a possible D gene is TRBD1 (6 bases). V dropped 5 bases and J dropped 6 bases, with 25 bases sitting between them. CDR1 WNHNN and CDR2 SYGVQD come from the germline V gene (reference sequence). There are 17 residues in the CDR3. The DNA for the CDR3 is TGCGCCAGCAGTAACAACCCGGTACAGGGTGGTCGGAATGGCTACACCTTC. Amino acids: CASSNNPVQGGRNGYTF.

The J gene is TRBJ1-5, the V gene TRBV4-1; D perhaps matches TRBD1 (6 bases). Trimming removed 0 bases from V and 7 bases from J, with 19 bases in between. CDR1 and CDR2 (germline): MGHRA, YSYEKL. The CDR3 runs to 17 residues. CDR3 loop: CASSQDPPFRGWQPQHF. CDR3 DNA: TGCGCCAGCAGCCAAGACCCCCCCTTCAGGGGTTGGCAGCCCCAGCATTTT.

This chain uses TRBV11-2 with TRBJ1-2; tentative D call: TRBD1 (5 bases). The germline V and J ends were trimmed by 4 bases and 4 bases, with 10 bases remaining between them. Germline values: CDR1 SGHAT, CDR2 FQNNGV. This CDR3 has 13 amino acids. The CDR3 loop reads CASSSSGLYGYTF. In DNA, the CDR3 is TGTGCCAGCAGCTCATCAGGGCTCTATGGCTACACCTTC.

The chain recombines TRBV19 with TRBJ1-2, with D unresolved. V was shortened by 0 bases and J by 4 bases, with 12 bases between the two germline ends. The CDR3 runs 15 residues. CDR1 and CDR2 from the germline V gene are LNHDA and SQIVND (reference sequence). The CDR3, as DNA: TGTGCCAGTAGTATAGACACCCGGGGAATCTATGGCTACACCTTC. Translating gives CASSIDTRGIYGYTF.

The J gene is TRBJ1-5, the V gene TRBV6-2 or TRBV6-3; weak D call: TRBD1 (6 bases). Trimming pared 0 bases from V and 5 bases from J, leaving 14 bases between. The CDR3 is 16 residues long. Germline CDR1 is MNHEY and CDR2 is SVGEGT. The CDR3: CASSYSGRGRDQPQHF. In nucleotides, the CDR3 is TGTGCCAGCAGTTACTCGGGCAGGGGAAGAGATCAGCCCCAGCATTTT.

The chain recombines TRBV5-6 with TRBJ2-7, with D uncertain. The V gene's germline CDR1 is SGHDT and CDR2 YYEEEE. V was clipped by 0 bases and J by 1 base, with 5 bases between them. CDR3 length: 13 residues. The chain's CDR3 is CASSLALSYEQYF. As DNA, the CDR3 is TGTGCCAGCAGCTTGGCCCTTTCCTACGAGCAGTACTTC.

This chain uses TRBV27 with TRBJ2-7, with 7 positions matching TRBD2. Germline V CDR1 and CDR2: MNHEY, SMNVEV (reference sequence). J was trimmed by 3 bases and V by 8 bases; bases with no gene match: 13. The CDR3 has 15 residues. The CDR3 reads CASAPLAGVDYEQYF. In nucleotides, the CDR3 is TGTGCCAGCGCTCCACTGGCGGGAGTGGACTACGAGCAGTACTTC.

This chain uses TRBV6-2 or TRBV6-3 with TRBJ2-5, with D perhaps TRBD1 or TRBD2 (5 bases each). CDR3 length: 14 residues. The V gene's germline CDR1 is MNHEY and CDR2 SVGEGT. The V end lost 6 bases, the J end lost 5 bases, and 16 bases lay between the germline ends. CDR3 DNA: TGTGCCAGCAGCCCTACTGTGGGACCGGAGACCCAGTACTTC. Amino acid sequence: CASSPTVGPETQYF.

This chain links TRBV27 with TRBJ2-7; 14 nucleotides line up with TRBD2. Per the germline V gene, CDR1 is MNHEY and CDR2 is SMNVEV (reference sequence). The CDR3 is 17 amino acids. V trimming: 6 bases; J trimming: 4 bases; junction bases outside the gene matches: 11. CDR3 sequence: CASRLRTSGRNLYEQYF. The CDR3 DNA is TGTGCCAGCAGACTAAGGACTAGCGGGAGGAATTTGTACGAGCAGTACTTC.

The rearrangement uses TRBV4-2 and TRBJ2-2; no definite D call. The germline V and J ends were trimmed by 3 bases and 5 bases, with 7 bases remaining between them. Germline V CDR1 and CDR2: LGHNA, YNFKEQ. The CDR3 is made up of 13 amino acids. This CDR3 is CASSQIVTGELFF. CDR3 coding DNA: TGTGCCAGCAGCCAGATAGTAACCGGGGAGCTGTTTTTT.

J is TRBJ1-2 and V is TRBV28, with D hard to call. The CDR3 length is 12 residues. From germline, CDR1 is MDHEN and CDR2 SYDVKM. V lost 10 bases and J 0 bases, leaving 9 bases between the germline ends. The CDR3 reads CAIRQANYGYTF. Written as DNA, the CDR3 is TGTGCCATCCGACAAGCTAACTATGGCTACACCTTC.

This chain uses TRBV30 with TRBJ1-6; possible D gene TRBD1, 5 bases. Germline CDR1 is GTSNPN and CDR2 is SVGIG (reference sequence). The V end was cut by 0 bases, the J end by 6 bases, with 21 bases between. CDR3 length equals 18 residues. The CDR3 reads CAWSVLVIRDLGNSPLHF. For the CDR3, the DNA is TGTGCCTGGAGTGTACTGGTAATCCGGGACCTCGGTAATTCACCCCTCCACTTT.

The rearrangement joins TRBV5-4 to TRBJ2-1; TRBD2 aligns across 7 bases. V was pared by 4 bases and J by 6 bases, with 10 bases of the junction left unmatched. The CDR3 totals 15 residues. CDR1 and CDR2 from the germline V gene are SGHNT and YYREEE (reference sequence). The CDR3 nucleotides are TGTGCCAGCAGCCTCGGACTAGGACCTGTCAATGAGCAGTTCTTC. Protein sequence: CASSLGLGPVNEQFF.

The rearrangement uses TRBV5-1 and TRBJ2-3, with a weak D call TRBD2 (7 bases). Germline V gene lookup returns CDR1 SGHRS and CDR2 YFSETQ. The length of the CDR3 is 13 residues. V was shortened by 7 bases and J by 3 bases, with 12 bases between the two germline ends. CDR3 sequence: CASLGGGTDTQYF. The CDR3 region has the DNA TGCGCCAGCTTGGGAGGGGGAACAGATACGCAGTATTTT.